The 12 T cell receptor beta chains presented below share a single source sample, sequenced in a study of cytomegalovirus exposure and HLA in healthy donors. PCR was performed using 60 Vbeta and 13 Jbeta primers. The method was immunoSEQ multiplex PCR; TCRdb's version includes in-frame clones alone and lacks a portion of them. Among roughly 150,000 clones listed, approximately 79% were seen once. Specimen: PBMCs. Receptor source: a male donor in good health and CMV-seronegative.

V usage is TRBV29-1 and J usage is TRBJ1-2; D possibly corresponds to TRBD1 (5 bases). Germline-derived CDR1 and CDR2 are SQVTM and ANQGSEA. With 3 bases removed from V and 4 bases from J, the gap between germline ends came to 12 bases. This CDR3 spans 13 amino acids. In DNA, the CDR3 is TGCAGCGTTGACCCAGGGTGGACCTATGGCTACACCTTC. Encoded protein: CSVDPGWTYGYTF. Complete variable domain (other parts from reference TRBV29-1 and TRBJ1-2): SAVISQKPSRDICQRGTSLTIQCQVDSQVTMMFWYRQQPGQSLTLIATANQGSEATYESGFVIDKFPISRPNLTFSTLTVSNMSPEDSSIYLCSVDPGWTYGYTFGSGTRLTVV.

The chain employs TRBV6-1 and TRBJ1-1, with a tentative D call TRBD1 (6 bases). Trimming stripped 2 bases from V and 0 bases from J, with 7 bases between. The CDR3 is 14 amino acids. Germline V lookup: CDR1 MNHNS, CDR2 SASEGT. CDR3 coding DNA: TGTGCCAGCAGTGAACACAGGGTGAACACTGAAGCTTTCTTT. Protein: CASSEHRVNTEAFF.

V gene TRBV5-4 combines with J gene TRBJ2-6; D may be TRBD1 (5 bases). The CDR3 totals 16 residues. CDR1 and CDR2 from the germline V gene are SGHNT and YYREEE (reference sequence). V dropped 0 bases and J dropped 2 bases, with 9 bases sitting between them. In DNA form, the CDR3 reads TGTGCCAGCAGCTTGGGGGGCAGACCTGGGGCCAACGTCCTGACTTTC. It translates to CASSLGGRPGANVLTF. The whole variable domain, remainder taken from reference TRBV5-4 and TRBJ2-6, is ETGVTQSPTHLIKTRGQQVTLRCSSQSGHNTVSWYQQALGQGPQFIFQYYREEENGRGNFPPRFSGLQFPNYSSELNVNALELDDSALYLCASSLGGRPGANVLTFGAGSRLTVL.

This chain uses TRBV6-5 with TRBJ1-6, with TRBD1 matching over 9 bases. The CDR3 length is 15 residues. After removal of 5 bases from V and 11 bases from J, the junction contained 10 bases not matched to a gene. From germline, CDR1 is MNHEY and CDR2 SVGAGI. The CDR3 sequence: CASSPPGTGLAPLHF. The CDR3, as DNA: TGTGCCAGCAGTCCCCCCGGGACAGGGTTAGCACCCCTCCACTTT.

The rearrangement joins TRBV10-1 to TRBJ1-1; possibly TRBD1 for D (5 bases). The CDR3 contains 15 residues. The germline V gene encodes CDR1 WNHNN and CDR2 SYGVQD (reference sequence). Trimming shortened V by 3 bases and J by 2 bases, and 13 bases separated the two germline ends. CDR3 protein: CASSDGTGGNTEAFF. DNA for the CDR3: TGCGCCAGCAGTGACGGTACGGGGGGTAACACTGAAGCTTTCTTT.

CDR3 sequence (DNA): TGTGCCAGCAGCACAGGACAGTTAGACTATGGCTACACCTTC. Its translation is CASSTGQLDYGYTF. The chain employs TRBV9 and TRBJ1-2, with D maybe TRBD1 (6 bases). This CDR3 spans 14 amino acids. Germline-derived CDR1 and CDR2 are SGDLS and YYNGEE. Trimming cost V 4 bases and J 3 bases, with 13 bases left between them.

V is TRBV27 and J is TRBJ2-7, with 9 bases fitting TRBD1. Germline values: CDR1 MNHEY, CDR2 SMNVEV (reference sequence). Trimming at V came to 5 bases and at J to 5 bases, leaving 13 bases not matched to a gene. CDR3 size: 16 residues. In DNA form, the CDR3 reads TGTGCCAGCAGTCCTGTATCCGGGACAGGGCCTAACGAGCAGTACTTC. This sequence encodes CASSPVSGTGPNEQYF.

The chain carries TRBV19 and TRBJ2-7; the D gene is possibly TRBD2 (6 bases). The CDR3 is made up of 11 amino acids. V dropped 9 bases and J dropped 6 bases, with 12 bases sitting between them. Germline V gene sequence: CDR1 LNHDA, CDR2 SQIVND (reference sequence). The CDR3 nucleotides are TGTGCCAGCCAGTACGGGGGCGAGCAGTACTTC. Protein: CASQYGGEQYF.

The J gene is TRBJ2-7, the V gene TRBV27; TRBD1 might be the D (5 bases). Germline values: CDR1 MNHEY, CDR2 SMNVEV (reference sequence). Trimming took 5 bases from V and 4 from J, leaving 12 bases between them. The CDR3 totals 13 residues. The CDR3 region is CASSTRAGYEQYF. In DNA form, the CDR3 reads TGTGCCAGCAGTACCCGGGCAGGGTACGAGCAGTACTTC.

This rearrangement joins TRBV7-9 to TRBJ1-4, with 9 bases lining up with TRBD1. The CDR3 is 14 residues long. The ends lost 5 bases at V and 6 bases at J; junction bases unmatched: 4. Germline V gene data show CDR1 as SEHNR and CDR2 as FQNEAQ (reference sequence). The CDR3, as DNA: TGTGCCAGCAGCGCGGACAGGGGTTATGAAAAACTGTTTTTT. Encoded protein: CASSADRGYEKLFF.

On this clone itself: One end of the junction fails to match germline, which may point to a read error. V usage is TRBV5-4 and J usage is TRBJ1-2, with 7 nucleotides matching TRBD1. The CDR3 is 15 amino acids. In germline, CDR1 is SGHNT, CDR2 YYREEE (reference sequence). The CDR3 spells CASSLPPRDSETLLF. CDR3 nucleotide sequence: TGTGCCAGCAGCTTGCCCCCCCGGGACAGTGAGACCCTCCTCTTC.

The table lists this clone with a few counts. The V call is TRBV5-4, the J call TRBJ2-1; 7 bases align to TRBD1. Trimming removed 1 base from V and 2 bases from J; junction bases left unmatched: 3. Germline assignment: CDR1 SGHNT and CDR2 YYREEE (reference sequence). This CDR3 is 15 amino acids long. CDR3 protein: CASSLQGGTYNEQFF. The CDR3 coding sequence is TGTGCCAGCAGCTTGCAAGGGGGCACCTACAATGAGCAGTTCTTC.